Below, 18 T cell receptor beta chains from the same sample are listed, as sequenced in a study of OX40 agonist ivuxolimab in advanced cancers. TCRdb's copy holds only in-frame clones and misses some; the assay was immunoSEQ multiplex PCR. In the table there are some 24,000 clones, around 73% of which are singletons. This material consisted of CD4+ or CD8+ T cells sorted from blood, taken in a trial of the OX40 agonist ivuxolimab. Receptors were obtained from an adult with an advanced solid tumor such as melanoma, head and neck, liver or kidney cancer.

In this sample, this clone turned up a few times. The rearrangement links TRBV6-6 to TRBJ1-3; the D is unclear. Trimming stripped 8 bases from V and 1 base from J, with 12 bases between. Germline loops: CDR1 MNHNY, CDR2 SVGAGI (reference sequence). This CDR3 region has 14 residues. Here the CDR3 reads CASRTGASGNTIYF. The CDR3 coding sequence is TGTGCCAGCCGAACGGGCGCATCTGGAAACACCATATATTTT.

The CDR3 reads CASSLAGGETF. DNA for the CDR3: TGCGCCAGCAGCTTGGCCGGGGGGGAGACCTTC. The chain uses TRBV5-1 and TRBJ1-2; maybe TRBD1 (5 bases). Germline V gene data show CDR1 as SGHRS and CDR2 as YFSETQ. Trimming stripped 0 bases from V and 14 bases from J, with 11 bases between. This CDR3 region has 11 residues.

The rearrangement links TRBV7-6 to TRBJ2-1, with 7 bases that match TRBD2. With V trimmed by 3 bases and J by 1 base, 3 bases remained unmatched. Germline lookup yields CDR1 SGHVS and CDR2 FNYEAQ. The CDR3 runs to 15 residues. The CDR3 region is CASSFPGGSYNEQFF. The CDR3 nucleotides are TGTGCCAGCAGCTTCCCGGGGGGATCCTACAATGAGCAGTTCTTC.

This chain links TRBV6-1 with TRBJ2-2; D call uncertain. Trimming pared 2 bases from V and 5 bases from J, leaving 12 bases between. Germline V CDR1 and CDR2: MNHNS, SASEGT. This CDR3 is 15 amino acids long. CDR3 DNA sequence: TGTGCCAGCAGTGAAAGCCGCCTGGGGACCGGGGAGCTGTTTTTT. Encoded protein: CASSESRLGTGELFF.

The V call is TRBV4-3, the J call TRBJ1-5, with unresolved D. V was shortened by 4 bases and J by 5 bases, with 15 bases between the two germline ends. The CDR3 extends over 15 amino acids. CDR1 and CDR2 (germline): LGHNA, YSLEER. CDR3 protein: CASSRSLMGDQPQHF. Written as DNA, the CDR3 is TGCGCCAGCAGCCGATCACTGATGGGCGATCAGCCCCAGCATTTT.

The chain couples TRBV18 to TRBJ2-7; 11 bases agree with TRBD1. The CDR3 contains 15 residues. V trimming: 2 bases; J trimming: 7 bases; junction bases outside the gene matches: 7. Germline lookup yields CDR1 KGHSH and CDR2 LQKENI. CDR3 in amino acids: CASSPRTGGQGEQYF. CDR3 bases: TGTGCCAGCTCACCAAGGACAGGGGGCCAGGGGGAGCAGTACTTC.

This clone has a handful of counts. V is TRBV28 and J is TRBJ1-5; weak D call: TRBD1 (5 bases). Germline loops: CDR1 MDHEN, CDR2 SYDVKM. CDR3 size: 14 residues. The ends were cut back, 2 bases at V and 4 bases at J, with 9 bases in the middle. CDR3 coding DNA: TGTGCCAGCAGTTTAAGGGGTCAAAATCAGCCCCAGCATTTT. Encoded protein: CASSLRGQNQPQHF.

This chain links TRBV6-6 with TRBJ2-5; no clear D. V lost 6 bases and J lost 5, with 10 bases in between. The CDR3 runs 12 residues. CDR1 and CDR2 (germline): MNHNY, SVGAGI (reference sequence). The CDR3 here is CASRKPMETQYF. DNA for the CDR3: TGTGCCAGCAGGAAGCCGATGGAGACCCAGTACTTC.

The chain recombines TRBV28 with TRBJ1-5; D might be TRBD1 (5 bases). The CDR3 is 17 residues long. Germline CDR1 reads MDHEN; CDR2 reads SYDVKM. V lost 5 bases and J 6 bases, leaving 23 bases between the germline ends. The chain's CDR3 is CASSAPVWGRDGQPQHF. CDR3 in DNA: TGTGCCAGCAGTGCGCCCGTTTGGGGTAGGGACGGTCAGCCCCAGCATTTT.

This clone turned up a few times. The chain recombines TRBV19 with TRBJ1-2; D might be TRBD1 (5 bases). Trimming stripped 7 bases from V and 3 bases from J, with 12 bases between. The CDR3 has 13 amino acids. CDR1 is LNHDA, CDR2 SQIVND, per germline (reference sequence). As DNA, the CDR3 is TGTGCCAGTACAGGGAGGTCCTACTATGGCTACACCTTC. It specifies CASTGRSYYGYTF.

This clone was recorded once. The chain carries TRBV7-2 and TRBJ2-4; 10 positions agree with TRBD1. Germline V gene sequence: CDR1 SGHTA, CDR2 FQGNSA. Unmatched junction bases numbered 3, after V lost 4 bases and J lost 6 bases. This CDR3 contains 14 residues. The CDR3, as DNA: TGTGCCAGCAGCTCCCGACAGGGGGCAAACATTCAGTACTTC. Encoded protein: CASSSRQGANIQYF.

The rearrangement joins TRBV7-6 to TRBJ2-2; 7 positions agree with TRBD1. V shed 4 bases and J 6 bases; nucleotides not matched to a gene: 8. Germline CDR1 is SGHVS and CDR2 is FNYEAQ. The CDR3 contains 15 residues. The CDR3 DNA sequence: TGTGCCAGCAGCTCGACAGGGCTGGGAGCCGGGGAGCTGTTTTTT. Amino acids: CASSSTGLGAGELFF.

This sequence joins TRBV5-8 and TRBJ2-7; no clear D gene. The length of the CDR3 is 15 residues. The V gene's germline CDR1 is SGHTS and CDR2 YDEGEE. Between the trimmed V and J ends, which lost 0 bases and 0 bases, there was a span of 10 bases. CDR3 protein: CASSLASDTSYEQYF. The CDR3 DNA reads TGTGCCAGCAGCTTGGCCTCAGACACCTCCTACGAGCAGTACTTC.

This chain connects TRBV5-3 to TRBJ2-1; 13 nucleotides align to TRBD2. TRBV5-3 counts as an open reading frame of uncertain function. Trimming at V came to 3 bases and at J to 8 bases, leaving 8 bases not matched to a gene. CDR3 length equals 16 residues. CDR3 sequence (DNA): TGTGCCAGAAGCTCGGGACTAGCGGGGTTCGAGTATGAGCAGTTCTTC. Amino acid sequence: CARSSGLAGFEYEQFF.

The rearrangement joins TRBV7-2 to TRBJ2-5; TRBD2 aligns across 8 bases. V dropped 5 bases and J dropped 5; count of bases not matched to a gene: 10. This CDR3 contains 15 residues. The germline V gene has CDR1 SGHTA and CDR2 FQGNSA. CDR3 loop: CASSGIGGVLETQYF. The CDR3 DNA is TGTGCCAGCAGCGGCATCGGGGGGGTTTTGGAGACCCAGTACTTC.

V and J are TRBV28 and TRBJ1-6; the match to TRBD1 covers 7 bases. V was pared by 4 bases and J by 9 bases, with 12 bases of the junction left unmatched. The germline CDR1 and CDR2 sequences are MDHEN and SYDVKM. The CDR3 length is 16 residues. The DNA of the CDR3 is TGTGCCAGCAGTTCAGTGTACAGGGGCCTCGCTTCACCCCTCCACTTT. This sequence encodes CASSSVYRGLASPLHF.

This clone was seen once. This chain's CDR3 is CASSLGTGYTEAFF. The CDR3 DNA reads TGTGCCAGCAGTCTCGGGACCGGGTACACTGAAGCTTTCTTT. The J gene is TRBJ1-1, the V gene TRBV28; maybe TRBD1 (5 bases). The CDR3 has 14 amino acids. The germline V gene encodes CDR1 MDHEN and CDR2 SYDVKM. V lost 5 bases and J 3 bases, leaving 13 bases between the germline ends.

This clone showed up just once. This chain joins TRBV7-6 and TRBJ2-5, with D perhaps TRBD2 (6 bases). CDR1 is SGHVS, CDR2 FNYEAQ, per germline. V lost 3 bases, J lost 3 bases, and 14 bases lay in between. This CDR3 is 15 amino acids long. CDR3 in amino acids: CASSLRGGGKETQYF. The CDR3 nucleotides are TGTGCCAGCAGCTTGAGGGGAGGCGGAAAAGAGACCCAGTACTTC.